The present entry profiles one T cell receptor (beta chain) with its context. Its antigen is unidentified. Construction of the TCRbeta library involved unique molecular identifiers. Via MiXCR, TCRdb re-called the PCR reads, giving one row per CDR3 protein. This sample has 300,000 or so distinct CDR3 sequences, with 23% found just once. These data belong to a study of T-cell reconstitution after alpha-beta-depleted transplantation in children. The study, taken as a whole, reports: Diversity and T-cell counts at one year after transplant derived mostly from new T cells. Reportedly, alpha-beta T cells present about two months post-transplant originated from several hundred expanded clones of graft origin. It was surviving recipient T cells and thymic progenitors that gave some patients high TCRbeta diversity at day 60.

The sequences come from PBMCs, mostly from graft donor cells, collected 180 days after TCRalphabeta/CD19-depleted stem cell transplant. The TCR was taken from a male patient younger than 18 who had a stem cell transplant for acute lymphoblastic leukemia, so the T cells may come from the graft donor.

CDR3 sequence reads: CASSVARGPFGGYTF. CDR3 sequence (DNA): TGTGCCAGCAGCGTAGCCAGGGGGCCGTTTGGAGGCTACACCTTC. J is TRBJ1-2 and V is TRBV9; TRBD1 aligns across 8 bases. The length of the CDR3 is 15 residues. The J segment lost 8 bases and the V segment lost 0 bases, leaving 9 bases of the junction unmatched. The germline V gene encodes CDR1 SGDLS and CDR2 YYNGEE.